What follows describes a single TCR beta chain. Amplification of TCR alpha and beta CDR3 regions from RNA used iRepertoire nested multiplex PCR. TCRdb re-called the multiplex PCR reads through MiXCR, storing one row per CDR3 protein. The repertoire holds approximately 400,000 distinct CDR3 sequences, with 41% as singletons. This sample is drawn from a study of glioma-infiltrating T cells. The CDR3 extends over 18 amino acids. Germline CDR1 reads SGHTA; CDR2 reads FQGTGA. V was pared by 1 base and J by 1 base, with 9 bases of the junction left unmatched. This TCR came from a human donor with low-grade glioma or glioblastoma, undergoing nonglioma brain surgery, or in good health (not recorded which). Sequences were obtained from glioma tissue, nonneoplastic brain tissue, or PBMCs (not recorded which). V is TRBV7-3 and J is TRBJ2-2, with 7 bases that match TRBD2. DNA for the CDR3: TGTGCCAGCAGCTTAAACCCCCCTAGCGGAATGAACACCGGGGAGCTGTTTTTT. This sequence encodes CASSLNPPSGMNTGELFF.